A selection of T cell receptor beta chains follows, all from one sample in a study of blood T cell repertoires in COVID-19. TCRdb keeps only in-frame clones here, not all; method: immunoSEQ multiplex PCR. The sample has 100,000 to 150,000 clones; more than 75% are singletons. The sequenced sample was peripheral blood. These receptors were obtained from a woman between 55 and 75 years old with acute or convalescent COVID-19. Both conserved end residues are trimmed from each CDR3. Each record gives: V gene, CDR3 protein.

TRBV18 | ASSPTGTGGEKLF
TRBV19 | ASSLGTSGPPGTQY
TRBV7-9 | ASSLGLGANTEAF
TRBV3-1/TRBV3-2 | ASRAGGEATEAF
TRBV7-2 | ASSLIGANTEAF
TRBV27 | ASSLSGQGIYNSPLH
TRBV19 | ASSIGAGPYGEQY
TRBV25-1 | ASRGQGVPNEQF
TRBV5-1 | ASTDRGLLNTEAF
TRBV7-9 | ASSAAGVSYNEQF
TRBV13 | ASSWREVAGFEQY
TRBV5-8 | ATTGGLYTDTQY
TRBV3-1/TRBV3-2 | ASSPPASGNEQF
TRBV7-9 | ASSLEGAEAF
TRBV6-5 | ASSVYSPYNEQF
TRBV2 | ASNSGSLGEQF
TRBV28 | ASSRAGGPQPQH
TRBV27 | ASRSGTRRLGANVLT
TRBV7-9 | ASSLEGLGYNEQF
TRBV11-3 | ASSLVPGSSYNEQF
TRBV9 | ASSGILNTGELF
TRBV7-9 | ASSLQGGQGSGELF
TRBV5-5 | ASSSQGTIRSYT
TRBV5-4 | ASSLGGNSGNTIY
TRBV5-1 | ASSLGSGSLSTDTQY
TRBV3-1/TRBV3-2 | ASSPRTSGTNEQF
TRBV3-1/TRBV3-2 | ASSQGTGLRNSPLH
TRBV10-2 | ASSFGGNQPQH
TRBV7-2 | ASSLASGRLTGELF
TRBV28 | ASSFRGRGSPLH
TRBV5-1 | ASSWNTGGYNEQF
TRBV29-1 | SVDEGPGELF
TRBV7-8 | ASSSQGVGGKNIQY
TRBV19 | ASSSGTGGRETQY
TRBV20-1 | SASPSGNRYGYT
TRBV28 | ASSLGLLNEKLF
TRBV7-9 | ASSPGTSGSPSTDTQY
TRBV21-1 | ASVQSFMEAGDVETRTNYGYT
TRBV24-1 | ATSDSDRVYGYT
TRBV9 | ASSVGAVWDRINSPLH
TRBV7-9 | ASGISGGKGTEAF
TRBV5-4 | ASSLKDSSSGNTIY
TRBV6-1 | ASSEHGGAKNIQY
TRBV5-1 | ASSLVRSSSYNEQF
TRBV28 | ASSFTGAVYEQY
TRBV11-3 | ASSRGLAGASETQY
TRBV10-1 | ASSEGSVSGNTIY
TRBV6-1 | ASSERAGNNEQF
TRBV3-1/TRBV3-2 | ASSPTSGQLGYT